This TCR beta chain was sequenced for a study of shared clonotypes between healthy human individuals. The authors distributed each subset's genomic DNA evenly over several immunoSEQ plates. Researchers sequenced unsorted PBMC DNA using ten immunoSEQ deep assay plates. Using immunoSEQ multiplex PCR, the repertoire was profiled, and TCRdb retains in-frame clones only, with some absent. Of fewer than 650,000 clones listed, over 65% were seen once; the top ten hold over 10%. The CDR3 length is 15 residues. Looked up from germline, CDR1 is MNHNS and CDR2 is SASEGT. Details on this clone: This sequence may be a read error, since a much larger clone differs from it by one base.

The clonotype was recovered from a woman aged 40 to 55 in good health. Some clones in this sample may be carry-over from other donors' samples. Specimen: PBMCs. V gene TRBV6-1 combines with J gene TRBJ1-2; weak D call: TRBD1 (5 bases). The CDR3 DNA sequence: TGTGCCGGCAGCGAAGGGGCAGGGAGGATCTATGGCTACACCTTC. It yields the protein CAGSEGAGRIYGYTF.